The clone carrying this T cell receptor (beta chain) has at least ten counts. Its antigen is not identified. The sample originates from a study of CD8 T cells in ankylosing spondylitis. General observations from the study: Several of the motif variants were reported before in synovial fluid and blood from reactive arthritis.

The germline CDR1 and CDR2 sequences are MDHEN and SYDVKM. The length of the CDR3 is 14 residues. Trimming left V 2 bases short and J 7 bases short, with 11 bases between. One entry per CDR3 protein, called by TCRdb with MiXCR from the 5' RACE reads. The sample contains hundreds of thousands of distinct CDR3 sequences, more than 25% of which appear only once. Sequenced input: blood, either unsorted or a sorted T cell fraction (not recorded which). This chain uses TRBV28 with TRBJ1-4, with no clear D. This TCR came from a male donor with ankylosing spondylitis or in good health (not recorded which). CDR3 region: CASSLLGFGEKLFF. As DNA, the CDR3 is TGTGCCAGCAGTTTACTGGGCTTTGGTGAAAAACTGTTTTTT.